This T cell receptor (beta chain) was sequenced during a study of shared clonotypes between healthy human individuals (dated by TCRdb to between 2020 and 2021). Background on the whole study: Three men and a couple of women, aged 18 to 49 years, made up the cohort. Each donor's leukapheresis produced roughly between roughly 0.85 and 10 billion PBMCs. To estimate repertoire size and how much clonotype sharing occurs between individuals, the study deeply sequenced the blood TCR repertoires of a handful of healthy adults. Libraries were prepared and TCR repertoires were sequenced by different laboratories using diverse techniques, in order to increase sequencing depth and limit assay-specific biases. Per donor, three plates each were used for CD4 naive and CD4 memory, two for CD8 naive, and one for CD8 memory. Paper-wide results and their limitations: Sampling was limited to blood, and TCR repertoires in tissue likely differ from TCR repertoires in blood. Higher generation probabilities were observed for clonotypes shared by all four sorted-subset donors than for non-shared clonotypes. Estimated clonotype richness was generally larger for naive than for memory subsets. Across a few donors, approximately 5% of naive CD4, 3.5% of naive CD8, approximately 2.5% of memory CD4, and about 0.44% of memory CD8 clonotypes were shared. Because the study included only a small number of donors, the genetic and exposure-history diversity represented was limited. Incomplete sequencing was indicated by rarefaction of sorted-subset datasets, despite the large sequencing depth. Pairwise subsampling indicated that sequencing depth was expected to affect the degree of clonotype sharing among donors.

From the germline V gene (reference sequence), CDR1 is GTSNPN and CDR2 is SVGIG. The V end loses 0 bases and the J end loses 1 base, and a stretch of 6 bases separates them. The CDR3 starts with the cysteine, ends with the phenylalanine, and has 13 residues. Solely the CDR3 DNA is kept, with 39 bases framed from the first base. Healthy HIV-negative adults with no recently reported acute infections or vaccinations were included as donors. All donors were Caucasian adults living in Nashville, Tennessee, USA. CD4+ T cells were enriched by magnetic negative selection, after which naive cells were positively selected on CD45RA and the negative fraction was taken as the memory subset. After blood collection by leukapheresis, PBMCs were isolated using Ficoll-Histopaque density gradient centrifugation and then cryopreserved in the vapor phase of liquid nitrogen. Analytical flow cytometry was used to check the purity and quantity of each magnetically sorted T cell population. Each sorted fraction had its genomic DNA isolated and then quantified by UV absorbance on a Nanodrop 2000c.

In the case of this clone: Its antigen has not been determined. No base qualities exist here, and no much larger clone lies one base off it.

TCR CDR3 regions were amplified from genomic DNA by multiplex PCR using the deep immunoSEQ assay. For each cell subset, the extracted genomic DNA was distributed evenly across all wells of several immunoSEQ 96-well plates, and each plate served as one replicate. For sorted subsets, approximately 190 ng genomic DNA, equal to 25,000 to 35,000 T cell genomes, was loaded into each replicate PCR. The purified libraries were quantified using a Qubit 3.0 fluorometer, sized with a Bioanalyzer 2100, and then quantified again using the KAPA Library Quantification kit. A separate single-read 150-cycle Illumina NextSeq 550 flow cell was used to sequence each immunoSEQ 96-well plate. Per the authors' processing: Because the immunoSEQ output included only junctional sequences and no quality scores, the filtering could not be the same as the filtering used for full-length reads. Sequences were annotated with PyIR, a Python wrapper for IgBLAST v1.9, and V/J genes and CDR3 were assigned using IMGT germline references. Reads with weak V/J assignments (E-value above 1e-6), missing CDR3, stop codons, out-of-frame junctions, or ambiguous translated residues were removed. V3J clonotypes were defined as sequences sharing the same inferred V gene, J gene, and CDR3 amino acid sequence. Percentage overlap between repertoires was calculated by dividing the number of shared unique clonotypes by the size of the smaller repertoire. Repertoire richness was assessed with RTK rarefaction, the Chao1 estimator, and Recon v2.1 estimates of unobserved clonotypes. For all TCRbeta clonotypes obtained by the gDNA method from a few donors, generation probabilities were computed with OLGA. Held by TCRdb, this immuneACCESS table contains in-frame sequences only and omits some clones. Under half of the omission traces to an unresolved V gene where checked; the cause of the rest is unknown. V and J calls and clone size follow that table, whereas D and trimming were derived from the DNA. The sample records about 1 million clones, about 70% of which are singletons. The ten largest clones represent about 1.5% of the sample.

The chain uses TRBV30 and TRBJ1-1; the D gene is unclear. This clonotype was sampled from a young man in good health. Source material: memory CD4+ T cells sorted from blood. Interpreted using the paper, the cell subset or site label stands for: CD45RA-negative fraction. The CDR3 loop reads CAWSVLQNTEAFF. The nucleotides read TGTGCCTGGAGTGTATTACAGAACACTGAAGCTTTCTTT.